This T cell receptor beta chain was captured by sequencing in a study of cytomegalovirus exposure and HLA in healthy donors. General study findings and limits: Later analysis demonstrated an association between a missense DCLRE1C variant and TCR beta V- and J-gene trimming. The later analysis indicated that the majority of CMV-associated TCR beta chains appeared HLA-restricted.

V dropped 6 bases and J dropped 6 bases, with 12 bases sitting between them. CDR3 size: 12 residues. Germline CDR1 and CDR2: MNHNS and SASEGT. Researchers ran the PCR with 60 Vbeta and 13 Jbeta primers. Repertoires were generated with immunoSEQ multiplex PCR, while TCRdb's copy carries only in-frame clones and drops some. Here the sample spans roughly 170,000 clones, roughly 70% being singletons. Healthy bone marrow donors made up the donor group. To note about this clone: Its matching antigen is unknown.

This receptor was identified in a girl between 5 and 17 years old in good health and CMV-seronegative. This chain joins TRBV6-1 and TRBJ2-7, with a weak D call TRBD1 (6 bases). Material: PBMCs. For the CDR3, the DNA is TGTGCCAGCAGGGGGCAGGGGAGCGAGCAGTACTTC. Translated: CASRGQGSEQYF.